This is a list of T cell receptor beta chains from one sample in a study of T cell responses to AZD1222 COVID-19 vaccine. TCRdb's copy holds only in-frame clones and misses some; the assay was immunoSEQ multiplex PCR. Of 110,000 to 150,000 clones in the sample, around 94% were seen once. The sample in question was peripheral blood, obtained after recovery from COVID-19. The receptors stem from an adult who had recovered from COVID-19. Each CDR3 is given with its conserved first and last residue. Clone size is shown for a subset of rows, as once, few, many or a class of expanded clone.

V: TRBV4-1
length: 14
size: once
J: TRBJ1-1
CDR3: CASDNGGRNTEAFF

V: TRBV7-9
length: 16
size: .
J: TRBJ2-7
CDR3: CASSLGAPTATYEQYF

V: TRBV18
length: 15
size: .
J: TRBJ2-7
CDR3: CASSPGTSAAYEQYF

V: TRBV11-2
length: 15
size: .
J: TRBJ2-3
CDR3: CASSLGSVITDTQYF

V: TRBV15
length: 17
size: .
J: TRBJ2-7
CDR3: CATSRVPKQGAHYEQYF

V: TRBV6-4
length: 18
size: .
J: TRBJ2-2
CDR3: CASSDSSGKAGDTGELFF

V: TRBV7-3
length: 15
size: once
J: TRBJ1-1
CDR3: CASSLTGVMNTEAFF

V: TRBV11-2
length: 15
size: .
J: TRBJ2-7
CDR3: CASSLGGRGRYEQYF

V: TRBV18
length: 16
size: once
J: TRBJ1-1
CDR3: CASSPGTGLMNTEAFF

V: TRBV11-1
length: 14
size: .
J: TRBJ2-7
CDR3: CASSSTSGRGEQYF

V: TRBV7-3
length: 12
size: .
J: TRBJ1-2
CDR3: CASSPLGQVATF

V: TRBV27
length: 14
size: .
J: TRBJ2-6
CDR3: CASMIFSGANVLTF

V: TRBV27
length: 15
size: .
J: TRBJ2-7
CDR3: CASSLSPHYSYEQYF

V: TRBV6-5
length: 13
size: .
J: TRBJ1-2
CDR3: CASSSGLGPGYTF

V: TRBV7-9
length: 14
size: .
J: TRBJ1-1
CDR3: CASSLPGDGTEAFF

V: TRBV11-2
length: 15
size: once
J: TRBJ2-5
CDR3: CASSATGGSGETQYF

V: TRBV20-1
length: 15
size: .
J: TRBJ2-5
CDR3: CSASQTSGLTETQYF

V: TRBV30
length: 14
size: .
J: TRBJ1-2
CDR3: CAWISPRANYGYTF

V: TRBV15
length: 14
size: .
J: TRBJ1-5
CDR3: CATSTPGADQPQHF

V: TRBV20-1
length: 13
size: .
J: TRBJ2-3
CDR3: CSASRTGTDTQYF

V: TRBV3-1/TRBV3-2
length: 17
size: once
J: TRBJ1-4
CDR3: CASSQVARTFGYEKLFF

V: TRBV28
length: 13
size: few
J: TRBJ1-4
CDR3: CASRSYSAEKLFF

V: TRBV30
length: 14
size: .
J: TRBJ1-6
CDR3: CAWSRGEKISPLHF

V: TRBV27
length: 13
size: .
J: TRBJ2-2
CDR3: CASGGTGPGELFF

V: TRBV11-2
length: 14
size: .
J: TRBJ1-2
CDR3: CASSTHAGGYGYTF

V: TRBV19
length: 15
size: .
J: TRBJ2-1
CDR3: CASHNSGTGYNEQFF

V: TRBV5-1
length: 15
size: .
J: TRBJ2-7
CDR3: CASSLATSNSYEQYF

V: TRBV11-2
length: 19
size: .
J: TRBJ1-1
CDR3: CASSLGGTALGYMNTEAFF

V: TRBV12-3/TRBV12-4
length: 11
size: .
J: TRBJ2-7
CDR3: CASSSRGEQYF

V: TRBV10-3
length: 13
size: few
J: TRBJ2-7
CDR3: CAIRGSLSYEQYF

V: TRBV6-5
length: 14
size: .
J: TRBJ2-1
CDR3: CASTGVAGYNEQFF

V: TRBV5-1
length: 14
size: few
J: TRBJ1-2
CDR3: CASSLEGSGYGYTF

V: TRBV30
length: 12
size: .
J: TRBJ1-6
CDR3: CAWSGTDSPLHF

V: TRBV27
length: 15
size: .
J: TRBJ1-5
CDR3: CASSRRTGADQPQHF

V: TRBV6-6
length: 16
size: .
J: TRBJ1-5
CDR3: CAGGTPSGGVNQPQHF

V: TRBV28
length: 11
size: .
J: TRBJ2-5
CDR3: CASSLGETQYF

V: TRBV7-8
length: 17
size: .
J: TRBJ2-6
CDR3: CASSPGRPGSGANVLTF

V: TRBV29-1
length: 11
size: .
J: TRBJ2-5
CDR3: CSATRDETQYF

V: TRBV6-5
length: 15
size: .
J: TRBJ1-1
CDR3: CASRLGLGYGTEAFF

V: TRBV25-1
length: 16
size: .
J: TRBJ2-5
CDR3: CASSGLLSSGRKTQYF

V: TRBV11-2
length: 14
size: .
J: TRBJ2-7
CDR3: CASSLAGWFYEQYF

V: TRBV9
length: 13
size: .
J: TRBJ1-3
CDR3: CASSALSGNTIYF

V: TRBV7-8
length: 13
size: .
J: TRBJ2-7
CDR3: CASSWDLYYEQYF

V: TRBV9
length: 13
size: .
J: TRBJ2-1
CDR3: CASSPGQGDEQFF

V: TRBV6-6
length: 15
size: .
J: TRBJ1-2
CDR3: CASSPRVEGTDGYTF

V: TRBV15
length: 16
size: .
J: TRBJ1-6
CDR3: CATSRSGQAPGETLHF

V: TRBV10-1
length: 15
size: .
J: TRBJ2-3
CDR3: CASSAGQALGDTQYF

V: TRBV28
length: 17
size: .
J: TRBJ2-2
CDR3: CASSRTSGSSLPGELFF

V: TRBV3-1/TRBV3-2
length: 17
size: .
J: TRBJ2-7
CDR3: CASSQVAGGPSSYEQYF

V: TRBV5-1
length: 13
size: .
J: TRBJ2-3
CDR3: CASSFGGPDTQYF